Listed here is a single T cell receptor (beta chain). It lacks a known antigen. Base-call qualities are not available, and no considerably larger clone is one nucleotide away. From a lookup of the germline V gene, CDR1 and CDR2 are SGHVS and FNYEAQ. Inclusive of the bounding cysteine and phenylalanine, the CDR3 is 12 residues long. Only the CDR3 portion is preserved as DNA: 36 bases, with reading frame beginning at the first base. A distance of 12 bases separates the germline ends of V and J, which lose 5 bases and 8 bases respectively. The data belong to a study of T cell repertoires in cytomegalovirus infection (dated by TCRdb to the late 2010s). A note on the overall study: Because public TCR beta signatures pointed to carriage of CMV infection together with the matching HLA type, the HLA type of each donor mattered for the analysis.

These reads were obtained on an Illumina HiSeq 1500. The raw public data were reprocessed by TCRdb itself: fastp quality trimming at Q25, MiXCR clonotype calling, in-frame beta chains only. Rows are unified per CDR3 protein, each entry keeping the most common DNA and genes. The sample profile shows about 76,000 distinct CDR3 sequences; 3% to 4.5% of them were found once. 4% to 5.5% of the sample belongs to the ten largest clones. Results the study describes overall, beyond this receptor: The ex vivo response was dominated by HLA-C-restricted CMV-specific TCR beta clonotypes, which also provided the single most frequent clonotype in two of eight donors. Carriers of CMV infection plus the relevant HLA type were discriminated by the cumulative frequency of public TCR beta family members in the study cohort and in an independent roughly 320-donor cohort.

The sequencing sample was made of PBMCs. Recombination linked TRBV7-6 to TRBJ1-2; the best D guess is TRBD1, with 6 bases matching. This TCR derives from a human donor in good health (CMV status not recorded). Some clones in this sample may be carry-over from other donors' samples. The DNA sequence is as follows: TGTGCCAGCAGCGGGGACATCGGGGGCTACACCTTC. Translated, this gives CASSGDIGGYTF. Outside the CDR3, residues come from the reference TRBV7-6 and TRBJ1-2 proteins, so the full variable domain is: GAGVSQSPRYKVTKRGQDVALRCDPISGHVSLYWYRQALGQGPEFLTYFNYEAQQDKSGLPNDRFSAERPEGSISTLTIQRTEQRDSAMYRCASSGDIGGYTFGSGTRLTVV.